Below, one T cell receptor (beta chain) is given with its context. This record belongs to a study of blood T cell repertoires in COVID-19. In the study overall: The origin of the acute and convalescent COVID-19 samples was the United States, Italy and Spain. T cells, B-cell-depleted T cells, or PBMCs provided the cDNA or gDNA that served as material.

In the original processing: Reference gene primer amplification yielded estimated nucleated cell counts. Repertoires were generated with immunoSEQ multiplex PCR, while TCRdb's copy carries only in-frame clones and drops some. V and J calls plus clone size are reproduced from that table; the DNA served to infer D and trimming. The table has approximately 120,000 clones, 88% seen once. Looked up from germline, CDR1 is SGHRS and CDR2 is YFSETQ. This CDR3 has 18 amino acids. Losses at the gene ends were 4 bases for V and 2 bases for J; bases not matched to a gene: 11. V is TRBV5-1 and J is TRBJ2-5; TRBD2 agrees at 13 bases. The TCR was taken from a human donor in a cohort sampled during active COVID-19. Material for sequencing was peripheral blood. In DNA, the CDR3 is TGCGCCAGCAGCCGAGATCCGGGACTAGCGGGGAGTCAAGAGACCCAGTACTTC. Residues: CASSRDPGLAGSQETQYF.